The clone carrying this T cell receptor beta chain has ten or more counts. Its target is not known. This entry is derived from a study of T-cell reconstitution after alpha-beta-depleted transplantation in children. This sample's TCRbeta library carried unique molecular identifier barcodes. TCRdb redid the calling of the PCR reads with MiXCR, one entry per CDR3 protein. This table holds about 260,000 distinct CDR3 sequences, about 9.9% found once. Study conclusions and caveats: For some patients, TCRbeta diversity was high at day 60 because of recipient T cells and thymic progenitors that survived. Among T cells one year after transplant, newly produced cells accounted for most counts and diversity.

The sequence derives from a male patient aged 2-10 years who had a stem cell transplant for chronic granulomatous disease, so the T cells may come from the graft donor. The sample in question was peripheral blood, obtained 180 days after TCRalphabeta/CD19-depleted stem cell transplant.

The CDR3 loop is CASSPSGILNNEQFF. The CDR3 DNA follows: TGCGCCAGCAGCCCTAGCGGGATCTTAAACAATGAGCAGTTCTTC. This chain joins TRBV5-1 and TRBJ2-1; TRBD2 aligns across 9 bases. J was trimmed by 5 bases and V by 4 bases; bases with no gene match: 7. CDR1 and CDR2 from the germline V gene are SGHRS and YFSETQ. There are 15 residues in the CDR3.